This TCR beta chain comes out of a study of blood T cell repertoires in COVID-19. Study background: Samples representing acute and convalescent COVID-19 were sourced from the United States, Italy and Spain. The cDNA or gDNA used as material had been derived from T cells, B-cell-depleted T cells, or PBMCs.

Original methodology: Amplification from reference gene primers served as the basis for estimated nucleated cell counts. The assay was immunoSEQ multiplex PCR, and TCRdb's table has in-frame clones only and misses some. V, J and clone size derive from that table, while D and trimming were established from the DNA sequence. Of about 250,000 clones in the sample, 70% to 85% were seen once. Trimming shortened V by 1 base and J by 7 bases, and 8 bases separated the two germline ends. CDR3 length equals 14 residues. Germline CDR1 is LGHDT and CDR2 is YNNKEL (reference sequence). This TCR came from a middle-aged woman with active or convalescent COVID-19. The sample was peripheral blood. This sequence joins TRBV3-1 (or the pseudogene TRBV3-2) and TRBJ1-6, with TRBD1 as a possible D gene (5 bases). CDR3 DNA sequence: TGTGCCAGCAGCCAAGCGGGGGACAATTCACCCCTCCACTTT. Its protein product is CASSQAGDNSPLHF.